Reported below is one TCR beta chain. The antigen remains unidentified. The germline V and J ends were trimmed by 0 bases and 8 bases, with 9 bases remaining between them. Per germline, CDR1 SEHNR and CDR2 FQNEAQ (reference sequence). CDR3 length: 13 residues. Library preparation for TCR beta used quantitative 5'-RACE with molecular barcodes. A single record per CDR3 protein comes from TCRdb applying MiXCR to the 5' RACE reads. There are 200,000 to 250,000 distinct CDR3 sequences in the sample; around 25% occur only once, and 6.6% lies in the top ten. The entry originates in a study of CD8 T cells in ankylosing spondylitis. Study-level results: According to the report, clones linked to the disease were significantly enriched in matched synovial fluid samples taken from ankylosing spondylitis patients.

This chain links TRBV7-9 with TRBJ2-3; no firm D call. The material sequenced was blood, either unsorted or a sorted T cell fraction (not recorded which). The receptor was derived from a male donor with ankylosing spondylitis or in good health (not recorded which). CDR3 amino acids: CASSLAPGSTQYF. Written as DNA, the CDR3 is TGTGCCAGCAGCTTAGCGCCGGGCAGTACGCAGTATTTT.